Sequencing of this T cell receptor (beta chain) was carried out in a study of vaccination and CD4 T cells after COVID-19. As for the study in general: Cultures acting as controls obtained a CEFX pool, an HIV-1 Nef pool, or no peptide. Study-wide points: Looking at convalescent patients, a median about 86% of reactive clones were present only post-vaccination.

The treatment: roughly 10-day PBMC culture with coronavirus spike peptide pools or control peptides (ViraFEST assay). Remarks on this clonotype: Its antigen is unknown.

The CDR3 runs to 15 residues. The V gene end was trimmed by 5 bases and the J gene end by 2 bases; junction bases not matched to a gene: 5. Germline V gene lookup returns CDR1 LGHNT and CDR2 FRNRAP. CD4+ T cells that had been cultured provided DNA sequenced with the Oncomine TCR Beta short-read assay. Researchers extracted genomic DNA from CD4+ T cells that had been cultured. TCRdb passed the PCR reads through MiXCR, listing each CDR3 protein once. The sample contains under 20,000 distinct CDR3 sequences, around 83% of which appear only once. The TCR originated in a human donor who received a COVID-19 vaccine. The gene calls are TRBV12-5 and TRBJ2-3, with TRBD2 matching over 9 bases. This sample comprised CD4+ T cells from blood, cultured in vitro, obtained after SARS-CoV-2 vaccination. This CDR3 reads CASGRSGGATDTQYF. The CDR3 DNA reads as TGTGCTAGTGGTCGTAGCGGGGGAGCCACAGATACGCAGTATTTT.